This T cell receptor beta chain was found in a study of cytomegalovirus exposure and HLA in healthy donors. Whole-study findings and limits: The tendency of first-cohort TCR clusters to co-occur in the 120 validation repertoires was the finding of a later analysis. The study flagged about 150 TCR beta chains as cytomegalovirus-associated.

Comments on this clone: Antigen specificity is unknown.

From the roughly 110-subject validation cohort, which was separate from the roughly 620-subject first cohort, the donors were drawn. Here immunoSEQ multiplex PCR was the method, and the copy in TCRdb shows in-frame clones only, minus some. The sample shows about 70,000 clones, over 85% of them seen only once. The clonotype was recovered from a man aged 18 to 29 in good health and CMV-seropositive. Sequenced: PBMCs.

CDR3 sequence reads: CASSFGSGGTYEQYF. The CDR3 nucleotides read TGTGCCAGCAGTTTTGGGTCAGGGGGTACCTACGAGCAGTACTTC. This chain joins TRBV28 and TRBJ2-7; 7 nucleotides line up with TRBD1. J gave up 2 bases and V 3 bases, and 7 bases lay outside the gene matches. Germline loops: CDR1 MDHEN, CDR2 SYDVKM. The CDR3 runs 15 residues.